What follows are 17 T cell receptor beta chains derived from one specimen sequenced in a study of cytomegalovirus exposure and HLA in healthy donors. Vbeta (60) and Jbeta (13) primers were used in the PCR. Sequencing used immunoSEQ multiplex PCR; TCRdb keeps in-frame clones, though not all of them. The table for this sample gives 150,000 to 250,000 clones. The material sequenced was PBMCs. These receptors came from a boy aged 10-17 years in good health and CMV-seronegative.

The chain is built from TRBV28 and TRBJ2-1, with D possibly TRBD1 on 5 matching bases. Trimming stripped 1 base from V and 6 bases from J, with 16 bases between. In germline, CDR1 is MDHEN, CDR2 SYDVKM. This CDR3 has 16 amino acids. The CDR3 DNA is TGTGCCAGCAGTTTATTTACAGGTGAACTTCGCAATGAGCAGTTCTTC. Protein: CASSLFTGELRNEQFF.

J is TRBJ2-7 and V is TRBV4-2; tentatively, D is TRBD1 (6 bases). V was pared by 3 bases and J by 3 bases, with 15 bases between. The germline CDR1 and CDR2 sequences are LGHNA and YNFKEQ. CDR3 size: 15 residues. CDR3 DNA sequence: TGTGCCAGCAGCCAGAACAGGGAGCCCCACTACGAGCAGTACTTC. It yields the protein CASSQNREPHYEQYF.

The chain joins TRBV5-6 to TRBJ2-6, with a weak D call TRBD2 (5 bases). This CDR3 region has 15 residues. CDR1 SGHDT and CDR2 YYEEEE come from the germline V gene. V was clipped by 2 bases and J by 2 bases, with 8 bases between them. CDR3 DNA sequence: TGTGCCAGCAGCTTCCGGGGAGCTGGGGCCAACGTCCTGACTTTC. Translation gives CASSFRGAGANVLTF.

The chain has TRBV5-4 and TRBJ2-3; D gene ambiguous. The CDR3 extends over 14 amino acids. The germline V gene has CDR1 SGHNT and CDR2 YYREEE (reference sequence). Trimming removed 3 bases from V and 5 bases from J, with 13 bases in between. In DNA form, the CDR3 reads TGTGCCAGCAGCTCGGGTCGGTCCGGAGATACGCAGTATTTT. Its translation: CASSSGRSGDTQYF.

The rearrangement joins TRBV4-3 to TRBJ2-3; TRBD2 agrees at 8 bases. The CDR3 extends over 15 amino acids. Germline V CDR1 and CDR2: LGHNA, YSLEER. Losses at the gene ends were 1 base for V and 5 bases for J; bases not matched to a gene: 5. The CDR3 DNA reads TGCGCCAGCAGCCAAGCGGGGGGGCCGGTAGATACGCAGTATTTT. Residues: CASSQAGGPVDTQYF.

The chain employs TRBV5-4 and TRBJ1-1, with D possibly TRBD1 on 6 matching bases. The CDR3 contains 17 residues. The V and J ends lost 1 base and 0 bases respectively, with 16 bases between them. In germline, CDR1 is SGHNT, CDR2 YYREEE (reference sequence). This CDR3 is CASSLKQGNPMNTEAFF. The CDR3 DNA is TGTGCCAGCAGCTTGAAGCAGGGGAACCCGATGAACACTGAAGCTTTCTTT. Full variable domain (missing parts from reference TRBV5-4 and TRBJ1-1): ETGVTQSPTHLIKTRGQQVTLRCSSQSGHNTVSWYQQALGQGPQFIFQYYREEENGRGNFPPRFSGLQFPNYSSELNVNALELDDSALYLCASSLKQGNPMNTEAFFGQGTRLTVV.

The V gene is TRBV9, the J gene TRBJ1-2; 10 bases map to TRBD1. The length of the CDR3 is 14 residues. The germline gives CDR1 SGDLS, CDR2 YYNGEE. V lost 4 bases, J lost 6 bases, and 6 bases stayed unmatched. The CDR3 coding sequence is TGTGCCAGCAGCCTCGGGACAGGGGACAATGGCTACACCTTC. Translated: CASSLGTGDNGYTF.

The gene calls are TRBV28 and TRBJ2-2; 9 nucleotides align to TRBD1. The CDR3 sequence is 16 residues long. V was pared by 2 bases and J by 4 bases, with 5 bases of the junction left unmatched. Germline CDR1 and CDR2: MDHEN and SYDVKM. CDR3 DNA: TGTGCCAGCAGTTTAATCCAGACAGGGGGCACCGGGGAGCTGTTTTTT. Residues: CASSLIQTGGTGELFF.

V is TRBV7-2 and J is TRBJ2-7; no clear D. V shed 3 bases and J shed 6 bases, with 12 bases lying between them. Germline CDR1 SGHTA, CDR2 FQGNSA. This CDR3 comprises 13 residues. CDR3 nucleotide sequence: TGTGCCAGCAGCTTTGGAGAGGCGACCGAGCAGTACTTC. It specifies CASSFGEATEQYF.

The CDR3 here is CASRRWNTEAFF. Here the CDR3 DNA reads TGCGCCAGCAGACGGTGGAACACTGAAGCTTTCTTT. The rearrangement joins TRBV5-1 to TRBJ1-1; D gene uncertain. The germline V gene encodes CDR1 SGHRS and CDR2 YFSETQ. The CDR3 contains 12 residues. V shed 5 bases and J shed 1 base, with 6 bases lying between them.

The chain has TRBV7-9 and TRBJ2-7; 11 bases agree with TRBD2. The CDR3 is 14 amino acids. Per germline, CDR1 SEHNR and CDR2 FQNEAQ (reference sequence). Germline trimming cut 5 bases from V and 7 bases from J; bases unmatched to any gene: 7. This CDR3 is CASSPSGGKEEQYF. Written as DNA, the CDR3 is TGTGCCAGCAGCCCTAGCGGGGGGAAGGAGGAGCAGTACTTC.

This rearrangement joins TRBV28 to TRBJ1-6, with D perhaps matching TRBD1 (5 bases). Per the germline V gene, CDR1 is MDHEN and CDR2 is SYDVKM. The CDR3 is 15 amino acids. Trimming removed 2 bases at V and 7 bases at J, with 12 bases between. The CDR3 region has the DNA TGTGCCAGCAGTTTAATGTCAGGGATGAATTCACCCCTCCACTTT. Residues: CASSLMSGMNSPLHF.

V and J are TRBV5-1 and TRBJ2-7; D gene uncertain. Germline V lookup: CDR1 SGHRS, CDR2 YFSETQ. V was pared by 1 base and J by 5 bases, with 10 bases between. The CDR3 has 13 amino acids. CDR3 DNA sequence: TGCGCCAGCAGCTTGAATCGTAACAACGAGCAGTACTTC. Its translation: CASSLNRNNEQYF.

As for this clone: Other DNA sequences in this sample translate to the same CDR3. V usage is TRBV18 and J usage is TRBJ2-7; TRBD2 matches at 8 bases. The V gene's germline CDR1 is KGHSH and CDR2 LQKENI. V lost 3 bases and J lost 2; bases outside the gene matches: 3. This CDR3 is built from 14 residues. The CDR3 nucleotides read TGTGCCAGCTCACCGGGGCGGGGGGCCTACGAGCAGTACTTC. This translates into CASSPGRGAYEQYF.

The rearrangement links TRBV15 to TRBJ2-7, with TRBD1 matching over 9 bases. Germline trimming cut 2 bases from V and 3 bases from J; bases unmatched to any gene: 5. The CDR3 spans 15 residues. Germline V lookup: CDR1 LNHNV, CDR2 YYDKDF (reference sequence). The CDR3 loop is CATSRRGDRDYEQYF. CDR3 nucleotides: TGTGCCACCAGCAGAAGAGGGGACAGGGACTACGAGCAGTACTTC.

The rearrangement joins TRBV6-5 to TRBJ2-5; 9 nucleotides line up with TRBD2. Losses at the gene ends were 5 bases for V and 4 bases for J; bases not matched to a gene: 5. This CDR3 is 14 amino acids long. Germline V gene data show CDR1 as MNHEY and CDR2 as SVGAGI. The CDR3: CASSARGGGETQYF. CDR3 DNA sequence: TGTGCCAGCAGTGCACGCGGGGGGGGAGAGACCCAGTACTTC.

The CDR3 nucleotides are TGTGCCAGCAGCAGCAAACTAGCGGGGGGGCAAGAGACCCAGTACTTC. The encoded protein is CASSSKLAGGQETQYF. The chain joins TRBV5-4 to TRBJ2-5; TRBD2 agrees at 13 bases. The germline gives CDR1 SGHNT, CDR2 YYREEE (reference sequence). The CDR3 contains 16 residues. V dropped 4 bases and J dropped 2; count of bases not matched to a gene: 5.